These T cell receptor beta chains were read from a single sample in a study of blood T cells in healthy people across ages. In TCRdb, the 5' RACE reads were re-called with MiXCR into one record per CDR3 protein. The profile shows about 680,000 distinct CDR3 sequences, 45% to 50% of them singletons. Sequencing used blood. The receptors stem from a woman aged 60 to 75 in good health. The CDR3 runs from the conserved cysteine through the conserved F or W. The order of the fields is clone size, V gene, J gene, D gene, CDR3 protein, CDR3 DNA. A D gene is named only where the DNA matches it firmly. Some rows mark clone size as missing; the rest say once, few, many or name a class of expanded clone.

clone size: few; V gene: TRBV28; J gene: TRBJ1-2; D gene: NA; CDR3 protein: CASTAGPGYTF; CDR3 DNA: TGTGCCAGCACGGCAGGCCCTGGCTACACCTTC
clone size: NA; V gene: TRBV6-1; J gene: TRBJ2-1; D gene: NA; CDR3 protein: CASRPGQSSYNEQFF; CDR3 DNA: TGTGCCAGCAGGCCCGGACAGAGCTCCTACAATGAGCAGTTCTTC
clone size: NA; V gene: TRBV5-1; J gene: TRBJ2-7; D gene: TRBD1; CDR3 protein: CASSNSDRNSYEQYF; CDR3 DNA: TGCGCCAGCAGCAACTCGGACAGGAACTCCTACGAGCAGTACTTC
clone size: NA; V gene: TRBV6-1; J gene: TRBJ2-4; D gene: TRBD2; CDR3 protein: CASSAAGGTVNIQYF; CDR3 DNA: TGTGCCAGCAGTGCAGCGGGAGGGACCGTAAACATTCAGTACTTC
clone size: NA; V gene: TRBV2; J gene: TRBJ1-2; D gene: TRBD1; CDR3 protein: CASSELTGGLGYTF; CDR3 DNA: TGTGCCAGCAGTGAGTTGACAGGGGGACTTGGCTACACCTTC
clone size: many; V gene: TRBV20-1; J gene: TRBJ1-1; D gene: NA; CDR3 protein: CSSTRRMNTEAFF; CDR3 DNA: TGCTCCTCAACCCGGCGGATGAACACTGAAGCTTTCTTT
clone size: NA; V gene: TRBV5-1; J gene: TRBJ2-4; D gene: TRBD2; CDR3 protein: CASSSGRAGGGIQYF; CDR3 DNA: TGCGCCAGCAGCTCGGGACGAGCGGGAGGAGGCATTCAGTACTTC
clone size: few; V gene: TRBV6-6; J gene: TRBJ2-1; D gene: TRBD1; CDR3 protein: CASSLRDRGNNEQFF; CDR3 DNA: TGTGCCAGCAGTCTCCGGGACAGGGGAAATAATGAGCAGTTCTTC
clone size: NA; V gene: TRBV6-2/TRBV6-3; J gene: TRBJ2-1; D gene: NA; CDR3 protein: CASSLAEDISNEQFF; CDR3 DNA: TGTGCCAGCAGTTTAGCGGAAGATATCAGCAATGAGCAGTTCTTC
clone size: NA; V gene: TRBV7-2; J gene: TRBJ2-6; D gene: NA; CDR3 protein: CASSSTSSGANVLTF; CDR3 DNA: TGTGCCAGCAGCTCGACAAGCTCTGGGGCCAACGTCCTGACTTTC
clone size: NA; V gene: TRBV20-1; J gene: TRBJ2-7; D gene: TRBD2; CDR3 protein: CSVQGRAGRYEQYF; CDR3 DNA: TGCAGTGTTCAGGGACGAGCGGGGCGATACGAGCAGTACTTC
clone size: NA; V gene: TRBV20-1; J gene: TRBJ1-2; D gene: TRBD1; CDR3 protein: CSGRQGRGGYTF; CDR3 DNA: TGCAGTGGCCGACAGGGGAGAGGTGGCTACACCTTC
clone size: NA; V gene: TRBV4-3; J gene: TRBJ2-1; D gene: TRBD2; CDR3 protein: CASSQGTSGKSYNEQFF; CDR3 DNA: TGCGCCAGCAGCCAAGGGACTAGCGGGAAATCCTACAATGAGCAGTTCTTC
clone size: NA; V gene: TRBV29-1; J gene: TRBJ1-2; D gene: NA; CDR3 protein: CSVLASAGSGYTF; CDR3 DNA: TGCAGCGTTTTAGCCAGCGCCGGCTCGGGCTACACCTTC
clone size: many; V gene: TRBV5-1; J gene: TRBJ2-1; D gene: NA; CDR3 protein: CASSSGSGYNEQFF; CDR3 DNA: TGCGCCAGCAGCTCCGGGAGCGGATACAATGAGCAGTTCTTC
clone size: few; V gene: TRBV7-2; J gene: TRBJ2-7; D gene: NA; CDR3 protein: CASSLDGKYEQYF; CDR3 DNA: TGTGCCAGCAGCTTAGACGGGAAATACGAGCAGTACTTC
clone size: NA; V gene: TRBV4-3; J gene: TRBJ2-3; D gene: NA; CDR3 protein: CASSQDRRSIASTDTQYF; CDR3 DNA: TGCGCCAGCAGCCAAGATAGGAGGAGCATAGCTAGCACAGATACGCAGTATTTT
clone size: few; V gene: TRBV4-2; J gene: TRBJ2-7; D gene: NA; CDR3 protein: CASSQDASGFSYEQYF; CDR3 DNA: TGTGCCAGCAGCCAAGATGCCAGCGGGTTTTCCTACGAGCAGTACTTC
clone size: NA; V gene: TRBV20-1; J gene: TRBJ1-1; D gene: NA; CDR3 protein: CSASSDTGGGEAFF; CDR3 DNA: TGCAGTGCTAGTTCTGACACAGGTGGGGGTGAAGCTTTCTTT
clone size: NA; V gene: TRBV29-1; J gene: TRBJ2-2; D gene: TRBD1; CDR3 protein: CSVPGQGGTGELFF; CDR3 DNA: TGCAGCGTTCCAGGACAGGGGGGGACCGGGGAGCTGTTTTTT
clone size: few; V gene: TRBV4-3; J gene: TRBJ2-1; D gene: NA; CDR3 protein: CASSQDRLAVSYNEQFF; CDR3 DNA: TGCGCCAGCAGCCAAGACCGTTTAGCGGTATCCTACAATGAGCAGTTCTTC